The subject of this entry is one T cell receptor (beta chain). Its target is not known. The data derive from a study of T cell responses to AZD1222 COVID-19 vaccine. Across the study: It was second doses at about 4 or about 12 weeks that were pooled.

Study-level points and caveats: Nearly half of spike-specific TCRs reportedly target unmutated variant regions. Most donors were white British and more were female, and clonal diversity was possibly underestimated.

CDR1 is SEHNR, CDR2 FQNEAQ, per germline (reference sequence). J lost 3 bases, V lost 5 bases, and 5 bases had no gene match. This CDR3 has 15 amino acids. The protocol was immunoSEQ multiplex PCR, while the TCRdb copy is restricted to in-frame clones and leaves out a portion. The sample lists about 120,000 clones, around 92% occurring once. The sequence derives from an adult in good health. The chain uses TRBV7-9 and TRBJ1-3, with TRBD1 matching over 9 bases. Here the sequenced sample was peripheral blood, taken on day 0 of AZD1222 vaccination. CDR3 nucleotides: TGTGCCAGCAGCAGGACAGGGGAGAGTGGAAACACCATATATTTT. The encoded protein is CASSRTGESGNTIYF.